The rows below give T cell receptor beta chains drawn from one sample of a study of T cell repertoires in cytomegalovirus infection. No antigen has been assigned to these receptors. One entry per CDR3 protein, called by TCRdb with MiXCR from the reads. Of roughly 100,000 distinct CDR3 sequences detected, over 40% appear once; the ten largest clones hold roughly 70%. The input for sequencing was CD8+ T cells from cultured PBMCs, taken from culture after CMV antigen stimulation. All receptors come from a human donor in good health (CMV status not recorded). Some clones in this sample may be carry-over from other donors' samples. The CDR3 runs from the conserved cysteine through the conserved F or W. A D gene is named only where the DNA matches it firmly. Clone size, where shown, is once, few, many, or a class for clones that have expanded.

j_call d_call clone_size v_call cdr3_aa cdr3_nt
TRBJ1-5 TRBD1 - TRBV15 CATSRKDIGRQGGYNQPQHF TGTGCCACCAGCAGAAAAGATATCGGTCGACAGGGGGGTTACAATCAGCCCCAGCATTTT
TRBJ2-3 - many TRBV7-8 CASSLWLQGETDTQYF TGTGCCAGCAGCTTATGGTTACAGGGTGAGACAGATACGCAGTATTTT
TRBJ1-2 - - TRBV6-8 CASSDSDRAFIYGYTF TGTGCCAGCAGTGACTCGGACAGAGCCTTTATCTATGGCTACACCTTC
TRBJ2-7 TRBD1 - TRBV19 CASSAGTEAYEQYF TGTGCCAGTAGTGCCGGGACAGAAGCCTACGAGCAGTACTTC
TRBJ2-2 - - TRBV4-1 CASNAPQGMDTGELFF TGCGCCAGCAACGCACCCCAGGGGATGGACACCGGGGAGCTGTTTTTT
TRBJ1-5 - - TRBV27 CASSLSGFNQPQHF TGTGCCAGCAGTTTATCCGGATTCAATCAGCCCCAGCATTTT
TRBJ2-1 - - TRBV7-9 CASSLVAGMADNEQFF TGTGCCAGCAGCTTAGTTGCAGGGATGGCTGACAATGAGCAGTTCTTC
TRBJ2-7 - few TRBV28 CASSPYYEQYF TGTGCCAGCAGCCCTTACTACGAGCAGTACTTC
TRBJ2-7 TRBD1 - TRBV2 CASLTPGQGNEQYF TGTGCCAGCCTTACTCCGGGACAGGGAAACGAGCAGTACTTC
TRBJ2-7 - few TRBV7-9 CASSPSGSYEQYF TGTGCCAGCAGCCCGAGCGGGTCGTACGAGCAGTACTTC
TRBJ2-2 - many TRBV29-1 CSVEGAGGLFF TGCAGCGTTGAGGGGGCTGGGGGTCTGTTTTTT
TRBJ2-1 - - TRBV15 CATSRSPGSMEQFF TGTGCCACCAGCAGAAGTCCGGGCTCCATGGAGCAGTTCTTC
TRBJ2-1 TRBD2 - TRBV11-1 CASSQTSGAHNEQFF TGTGCCAGCAGCCAAACTAGCGGGGCTCACAATGAGCAGTTCTTC
TRBJ2-2 TRBD1 - TRBV5-4 CASTNRGRNTGELFF TGTGCCAGCACTAACAGGGGGCGGAACACCGGGGAGCTGTTTTTT
TRBJ1-4 - - TRBV12-3/TRBV12-4 CASSPGPNEKLFF TGTGCCAGCAGCCCCGGACCTAATGAAAAACTGTTTTTT
TRBJ2-2 - - TRBV10-3 CAISESGDANTGELFF TGTGCCATCAGTGAGTCGGGGGACGCGAACACCGGGGAGCTGTTTTTT
TRBJ1-1 TRBD1 - TRBV29-1 CSAGTVNTFPEAFF TGCAGCGCAGGGACAGTAAATACATTCCCTGAAGCTTTCTTT